Below, 14 T cell receptor beta chains from the same sample are listed, as sequenced in a study of blood T cell repertoires in COVID-19. This table comes from immunoSEQ multiplex PCR, and its TCRdb copy is limited to in-frame clones, with some not included. The sample has about 300,000 clones, 80% to 95% seen once. Material: peripheral blood. The source is a woman aged 30 to 39 with COVID-19, enrolled during active disease.

This rearrangement joins TRBV4-3 to TRBJ2-7; the match to TRBD2 covers 7 bases. Germline lookup yields CDR1 LGHNA and CDR2 YSLEER. The CDR3 totals 14 residues. Trimming cost V 4 bases and J 4 bases; bases outside gene matches: 7. This chain's CDR3 is CASSLSAGGYEQYF. The CDR3 DNA reads as TGCGCCAGCAGCCTTTCAGCCGGGGGGTACGAGCAGTACTTC.

The chain couples TRBV14 to TRBJ2-7, with a weak D call TRBD2 (5 bases). CDR3 length: 14 residues. Trimming took 0 bases from V and 5 from J, leaving 11 bases between them. From germline, CDR1 is SGHDN and CDR2 FVKESK. The CDR3 DNA follows: TGTGCCAGCAGCCAAGAGATGCCGGGGAACGAGCAGTACTTC. This translates into CASSQEMPGNEQYF.

The chain carries TRBV5-5 and TRBJ2-3; 10 bases are shared with TRBD2. Trimming took 0 bases from V and 5 from J; bases not matched to a gene: 0. The CDR3 length is 14 residues. CDR1 SGHKS and CDR2 YYEKEE come from the germline V gene (reference sequence). The CDR3 protein is CASSLGLAGDTQYF. In nucleotides, the CDR3 is TGTGCCAGCAGCTTGGGACTAGCGGGAGATACGCAGTATTTT.

The rearrangement joins TRBV2 to TRBJ1-2; 7 bases agree with TRBD1. Germline V gene lookup returns CDR1 SNHLY and CDR2 FYNNEI. V was pared by 1 base and J by 6 bases, with 8 bases of the junction left unmatched. The CDR3 has 15 amino acids. The CDR3 is CASSEVRGTVHGYTF. CDR3 nucleotide sequence: TGTGCCAGCAGTGAAGTACGCGGGACAGTACATGGCTACACCTTC.

V is TRBV27 and J is TRBJ2-7; 7 bases are shared with TRBD1. This CDR3 is 13 amino acids long. The V and J ends lost 8 bases and 6 bases, in that order; junction bases with no gene match: 10. Germline V gene data show CDR1 as MNHEY and CDR2 as SMNVEV (reference sequence). The CDR3 region is CASSPQGVIEQYF. The CDR3 DNA follows: TGTGCCAGCTCCCCTCAGGGGGTGATCGAGCAGTACTTC.

The chain links TRBV6-5 to TRBJ1-1, with unresolved D. The CDR3 consists of 14 residues. Germline CDR1 is MNHEY and CDR2 is SVGAGI. With 0 bases removed from V and 3 bases from J, the gap between germline ends came to 8 bases. CDR3 loop: CASSYSRAYTEAFF. CDR3 nucleotide sequence: TGTGCCAGCAGTTACTCGAGAGCTTACACTGAAGCTTTCTTT.

The V gene is TRBV9, the J gene TRBJ2-1; maybe TRBD2 (5 bases). Germline CDR1 SGDLS, CDR2 YYNGEE. Trimming took 3 bases from V and 8 from J, leaving 21 bases between them. The CDR3 covers 16 residues. The chain's CDR3 is CASSARTGRLGDEQFF. CDR3 DNA: TGTGCCAGCAGCGCGAGGACTGGTCGATTAGGAGATGAGCAGTTCTTC.

The chain uses TRBV18 and TRBJ2-6, with 7 bases identical to TRBD1. The germline V gene encodes CDR1 KGHSH and CDR2 LQKENI. The junction had 9 bases not matched to a gene; V was cut back by 0 bases and J by 4 bases. The CDR3 runs 18 residues. CDR3 amino acids: CASSPPARQGSGANVLTF. The CDR3 DNA is TGTGCCAGCTCACCACCTGCGAGACAGGGTTCCGGGGCCAACGTCCTGACTTTC.

The chain is built from TRBV2 and TRBJ1-5, with D possibly matching TRBD1 (5 bases). V was cut by 11 bases and J by 1 base, with 15 bases left in between. The CDR3 has 14 residues. Germline values: CDR1 SNHLY, CDR2 FYNNEI. The CDR3 is CASAGERSNQPQHF. CDR3 nucleotides: TGTGCCTCGGCGGGGGAAAGAAGCAATCAGCCCCAGCATTTT.

The rearrangement joins TRBV14 to TRBJ1-1; TRBD1 is a possible D gene (5 bases). Deletions cut 1 base from V and 4 bases from J, with 10 bases between. CDR1 is SGHDN, CDR2 FVKESK, per germline. The CDR3 has 14 amino acids. The CDR3: CASSQVRGGTEAFF. DNA for the CDR3: TGTGCCAGCAGCCAAGTGCGCGGGGGCACTGAAGCTTTCTTT.

The chain combines TRBV3-1 (or the pseudogene TRBV3-2) with TRBJ1-6, with D possibly matching TRBD1 (5 bases). The V and J ends lost 3 bases and 4 bases respectively, with 10 bases between them. The V gene's germline CDR1 is LGHDT and CDR2 YNNKEL (reference sequence). The CDR3 has 15 residues. CDR3 loop: CASSHTDIYNSPLHF. Here the CDR3 DNA reads TGTGCCAGCAGCCACACGGACATATATAATTCACCCCTCCACTTT.

The chain has TRBV18 and TRBJ2-1, with TRBD1 as a possible D gene (5 bases). Germline lookup yields CDR1 KGHSH and CDR2 LQKENI. The CDR3 loop spans 16 amino acids. With 3 bases removed from V and 6 bases from J, the gap between germline ends came to 18 bases. The CDR3 reads CASSPPSGMNSNEQFF. The CDR3 DNA reads as TGTGCCAGCTCACCCCCTTCAGGGATGAATAGCAATGAGCAGTTCTTC.

This clone came up a few times. The gene calls are TRBV7-9 and TRBJ2-7, with D maybe TRBD2 (6 bases). Trimming stripped 1 base from V and 6 bases from J, with 10 bases between. Germline loops: CDR1 SEHNR, CDR2 FQNEAQ (reference sequence). CDR3 length: 13 residues. Written as DNA, the CDR3 is TGTGCCAGCAGCTTAGGCGGGACGGTCGAGCAGTACTTC. As protein: CASSLGGTVEQYF.

The rearrangement joins TRBV9 to TRBJ2-5, with D possibly being TRBD2 (5 bases). CDR1 is SGDLS and CDR2 is YYNGEE in the germline V gene. The CDR3 is 16 residues long. V lost 4 bases, J lost 3 bases, and 19 bases lay in between. CDR3 nucleotides: TGTGCCAGCAGCCCCTCGGGGATCTTAACGGAAGAGACCCAGTACTTC. Translated, it gives CASSPSGILTEETQYF.